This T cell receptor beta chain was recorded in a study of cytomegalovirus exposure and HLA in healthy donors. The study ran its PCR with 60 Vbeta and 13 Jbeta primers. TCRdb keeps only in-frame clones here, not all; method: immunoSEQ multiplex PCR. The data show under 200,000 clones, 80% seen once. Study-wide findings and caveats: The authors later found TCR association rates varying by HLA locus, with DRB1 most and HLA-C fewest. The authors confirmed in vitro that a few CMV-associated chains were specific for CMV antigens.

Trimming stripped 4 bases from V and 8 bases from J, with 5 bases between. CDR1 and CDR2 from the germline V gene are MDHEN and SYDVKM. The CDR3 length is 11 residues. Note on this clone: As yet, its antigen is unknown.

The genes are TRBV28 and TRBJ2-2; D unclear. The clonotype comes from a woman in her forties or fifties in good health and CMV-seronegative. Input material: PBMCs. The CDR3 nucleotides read TGTGCCAGCAGTTGGCAGGGGGAGCTGTTTTTT. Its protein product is CASSWQGELFF.